These 23 T cell receptor beta chains were all obtained from the same sample, sequenced in a study of cytomegalovirus exposure and HLA in healthy donors. The PCR made use of 60 Vbeta and 13 Jbeta primers. TCRdb keeps only in-frame clones here, not all; method: immunoSEQ multiplex PCR. In the table there are 100,000 to 120,000 clones, around four fifths of which are singletons. Input material: PBMCs. Every receptor here comes from a man younger than 45 in good health and CMV-seronegative.

The rearrangement links TRBV6-5 to TRBJ2-7, with TRBD1 as a possible D gene (7 bases). The CDR3 is 13 residues long. The V gene lost 2 bases and the J gene lost 7 bases, with 12 bases spanning the gap. CDR1 and CDR2 from the germline V gene are MNHEY and SVGAGI. The CDR3 coding sequence is TGTGCCAGCAGTTACGAGGGGGCGGGAGAGCAGTACTTC. This translates into CASSYEGAGEQYF.

The chain is built from TRBV11-2 and TRBJ2-1; 13 bases line up with TRBD2. The CDR3 has 15 amino acids. Germline-derived CDR1 and CDR2 are SGHAT and FQNNGV. V gave up 5 bases and J gave up 6 bases; unmatched junction bases: 4. CDR3: CASSLTSGRTNEQFF. CDR3 sequence (DNA): TGTGCCAGCAGCCTGACTAGCGGGAGGACCAATGAGCAGTTCTTC.

In its sample, this clone was seen once. The J gene is TRBJ2-5, the V gene TRBV6-5; 10 bases align to TRBD1. V was pared by 4 bases and J by 5 bases, with 7 bases of the junction left unmatched. Looked up from germline, CDR1 is MNHEY and CDR2 is SVGAGI. The length of the CDR3 is 15 residues. In DNA, the CDR3 is TGTGCCAGCAGTTGGATCGGGACAGGGGATGAGACCCAGTACTTC. It translates to CASSWIGTGDETQYF.

The chain is built from TRBV27 and TRBJ1-2; 8 bases map to TRBD1. The CDR3 runs 18 residues. V shed 2 bases and J 0 bases; nucleotides not matched to a gene: 11. The germline gives CDR1 MNHEY, CDR2 SMNVEV (reference sequence). In DNA, the CDR3 is TGTGCCAGCAGTTTAAGCGGGGCAGGGGGCCGGGCTAACTATGGCTACACCTTC. Protein: CASSLSGAGGRANYGYTF.

The chain employs TRBV4-1 and TRBJ2-1; maybe TRBD2 (7 bases). The CDR3 is 16 amino acids. Germline loops: CDR1 MGHRA, CDR2 YSYEKL. The germline V and J ends were trimmed by 1 base and 4 bases, with 14 bases remaining between them. CDR3 loop: CASSQGGGATYNEQFF. The CDR3 nucleotides are TGCGCCAGCAGCCAAGGAGGGGGGGCTACGTACAATGAGCAGTTCTTC.

The chain has TRBV13 and TRBJ2-1; TRBD2 agrees at 14 bases. From germline, CDR1 is PRHDT and CDR2 FYEKMQ (reference sequence). V shed 4 bases, J shed 1 base, and the junction held 9 bases outside the gene matches. There are 19 residues in the CDR3. In DNA, the CDR3 is TGTGCCAGCAGCTCCCTCGGACTAGCGGGGGGTGGGTCCTACAATGAGCAGTTCTTC. It translates to CASSSLGLAGGGSYNEQFF.

V usage is TRBV4-3 and J usage is TRBJ2-2; 12 bases match TRBD2. Germline V CDR1 and CDR2: LGHNA, YSLEER. Trimming removed 6 bases from V and 0 bases from J; junction bases left unmatched: 5. This CDR3 region has 17 residues. CDR3 bases: TGCGCCAGCAGTCCGACTAGCGGGGGACCGAACACCGGGGAGCTGTTTTTT. This translates into CASSPTSGGPNTGELFF.

This clone was recorded a few times. One end of the junction varies from germline; a read error may be responsible. The chain links TRBV9 to TRBJ2-5; 7 bases map to TRBD2. The J call may be mistaken, given a closer DNA end match to TRBJ2-7. This CDR3 contains 14 residues. Germline CDR1 SGDLS, CDR2 YYNGEE. In DNA form, the CDR3 reads TGTGCCAGCAGCGAAGCGGGGAGTTCCTTCGAGCAGTACTTC. Protein sequence: CASSEAGSSFEQYF.

The chain is built from TRBV7-2 and TRBJ1-4; D remains unclear. The CDR3 contains 15 residues. From germline, CDR1 is SGHTA and CDR2 FQGNSA. V shed 5 bases and J shed 0 bases, with 10 bases lying between them. CDR3 residues: CASSLRHATNEKLFF. The DNA of the CDR3 is TGTGCCAGCAGCCTCAGGCATGCAACTAATGAAAAACTGTTTTTT.

The CDR3 loop is CASSHAGGRNSNQPQHF. The DNA of the CDR3 is TGTGCCAGCAGTCACGCAGGGGGGCGGAATAGCAATCAGCCCCAGCATTTT. This chain uses TRBV28 with TRBJ1-5, with 7 bases aligning to TRBD1. CDR1 MDHEN and CDR2 SYDVKM come from the germline V gene. The CDR3 runs to 17 residues. Trimming removed 5 bases from V and 0 bases from J; junction bases left unmatched: 10.

The chain recombines TRBV5-4 with TRBJ1-3; D not certain. Germline V gene lookup returns CDR1 SGHNT and CDR2 YYREEE (reference sequence). Trimming stripped 0 bases from V and 0 bases from J, with 7 bases between. The CDR3 covers 15 residues. As DNA, the CDR3 is TGTGCCAGCAGCTTGGCAGAACGCTCTGGAAACACCATATATTTT. Translated, it gives CASSLAERSGNTIYF.

The chain links TRBV4-3 to TRBJ1-1, with D unresolved. Germline values: CDR1 LGHNA, CDR2 YSLEER. The CDR3 has 11 amino acids. Trimming pared 4 bases from V and 6 bases from J, leaving 6 bases between. CDR3 coding DNA: TGCGCCAGCAGCCGTCCTTCTGAAGCTTTCTTT. This codes for CASSRPSEAFF.

This clone was observed once. The chain is built from TRBV19 and TRBJ1-5, with 8 nucleotides matching TRBD1. Germline-derived CDR1 and CDR2 are LNHDA and SQIVND (reference sequence). The CDR3 contains 15 residues. V shed 3 bases and J 6 bases; nucleotides not matched to a gene: 7. The CDR3 sequence: CASSMGQGAGQPQHF. For the CDR3, the DNA is TGTGCCAGTAGTATGGGGCAGGGGGCAGGTCAGCCCCAGCATTTT.

The J gene is TRBJ2-7, the V gene TRBV15; weak D call: TRBD2 (5 bases). CDR3 length equals 15 residues. Germline V gives CDR1 LNHNV, CDR2 YYDKDF (reference sequence). V was cut by 5 bases and J by 0 bases, with 14 bases left in between. The CDR3 sequence: CATSVERGSSYEQYF. The CDR3, as DNA: TGTGCCACCAGCGTAGAAAGAGGGAGCTCCTACGAGCAGTACTTC.

The chain recombines TRBV19 with TRBJ2-7; tentative D call: TRBD1 (6 bases). CDR3 length: 12 residues. V was cut by 5 bases and J by 4 bases, with 9 bases left in between. From germline, CDR1 is LNHDA and CDR2 SQIVND (reference sequence). The CDR3: CASSPDSYEQYF. DNA of the CDR3: TGTGCCAGTAGTCCGGACAGTTACGAGCAGTACTTC.

V and J are TRBV2 and TRBJ2-7, with TRBD1 matching 9 bases. Trimming took 6 bases from V and 2 from J; bases not matched to a gene: 5. The germline V gene has CDR1 SNHLY and CDR2 FYNNEI. The CDR3 consists of 14 residues. CDR3 sequence reads: CASRSGQGPYEQYF. The CDR3 nucleotides read TGTGCCAGCAGGTCGGGACAGGGACCCTACGAGCAGTACTTC. The full variable domain, with the rest looked up from reference TRBV2 and TRBJ2-7, is EPEVTQTPSHQVTQMGQEVILRCVPISNHLYFYWYRQILGQKVEFLVSFYNNEISEKSEIFDDQFSVERPDGSNFTLKIRSTKLEDSAMYFCASRSGQGPYEQYFGPGTRLTVT.

V usage is TRBV14 and J usage is TRBJ2-3; no clear D. Looked up from germline, CDR1 is SGHDN and CDR2 is FVKESK. CDR3 length equals 17 residues. Trimming stripped 5 bases from V and 1 base from J, with 19 bases between. DNA for the CDR3: TGTGCCAGCAGCTTAAGACTGGGTAAAATGGGCACAGATACGCAGTATTTT. Its translation is CASSLRLGKMGTDTQYF.

The chain combines TRBV30 with TRBJ2-1; 11 nucleotides align to TRBD2. From germline, CDR1 is GTSNPN and CDR2 SVGIG (reference sequence). V lost 5 bases to trimming and J lost 4 bases; unmatched junction nucleotides: 4. The CDR3 sequence is 14 residues long. The CDR3 reads CAWGTSGEYNEQFF. The CDR3 DNA sequence: TGTGCCTGGGGGACTAGCGGAGAGTACAATGAGCAGTTCTTC.

The chain combines TRBV28 with TRBJ1-3; D remains unclear. The V and J ends lost 6 bases and 6 bases respectively, with 15 bases between them. CDR3 length: 14 residues. CDR1 is MDHEN, CDR2 SYDVKM, per germline. The CDR3 loop is CASRARWYQNTIYF. The DNA for the CDR3 is TGTGCCAGCAGGGCCCGTTGGTACCAAAACACCATATATTTT.

The CDR3 region has the DNA TGCGCCAGCAACCCGGGGAGGGGCGTAGACTATGGCTACACCTTC. Translation gives CASNPGRGVDYGYTF. This rearrangement joins TRBV4-3 to TRBJ1-2; weak D call: TRBD1 (5 bases). CDR3 size: 15 residues. From germline, CDR1 is LGHNA and CDR2 YSLEER. Trimming took off 7 bases at V and 3 bases at J, with 18 bases between the two ends.

The chain employs TRBV5-6 and TRBJ2-5, with D uncertain. The J call may not be correct, given that the DNA end is closer to TRBJ2-7. From germline, CDR1 is SGHDT and CDR2 YYEEEE. The length of the CDR3 is 14 residues. The CDR3: CASSLGVPTYEQYF. Written as DNA, the CDR3 is TGTGCCAGCAGCTTGGGAGTCCCAACCTACGAGCAGTACTTC.

The chain couples TRBV14 to TRBJ1-1, with D possibly TRBD1 on 5 matching bases. Looked up from germline, CDR1 is SGHDN and CDR2 is FVKESK. V was trimmed by 4 bases and J by 11 bases, leaving 23 bases between them. The length of the CDR3 is 15 residues. CDR3 nucleotide sequence: TGTGCCAGCAGCCGAGGTGCGGGGGGGTCTTTGCACGCTTTCTTT. It encodes CASSRGAGGSLHAFF. Combining the CDR3 with reference TRBV14 and TRBJ1-1 gives the whole variable domain EAGVTQFPSHSVIEKGQTVTLRCDPISGHDNLYWYRRVMGKEIKFLLHFVKESKQDESGMPNNRFLAERTGGTYSTLKVQPAELEDSGVYFCASSRGAGGSLHAFFGQGTRLTVV.

This clone was found once. The chain employs TRBV27 and TRBJ2-1; TRBD2 might be the D (6 bases). Germline CDR1 and CDR2: MNHEY and SMNVEV (reference sequence). The CDR3 has 15 residues. The V end lost 4 bases, the J end lost 5 bases, and 15 bases lay between the germline ends. CDR3 protein: CASSSAPGGHNEQFF. In DNA form, the CDR3 reads TGTGCCAGCAGTTCCGCTCCAGGAGGGCACAATGAGCAGTTCTTC.